Presented here are 26 T cell receptor beta chains from one specimen sequenced in a study of T cell repertoires in cytomegalovirus infection. Each CDR3 protein is one row after TCRdb ran MiXCR on the reads. Found here are around 300,000 distinct CDR3 sequences, about 25% of them singletons; the top ten hold about 14%. The sequencing sample was made of PBMCs. Receptors were obtained from a human donor in good health (CMV status not recorded). Some clones in this sample may be carry-over from other donors' samples.

This clonotype was observed a few times. The rearrangement uses TRBV23-1 and TRBJ2-1, with 9 bases that match TRBD2. TRBV23-1 is reported as an ORF; its role is uncertain. V lost 2 bases and J lost 6; bases outside the gene matches: 5. CDR3 size: 15 residues. CDR3 in amino acids: CASSQLAGPGNEQFF. In nucleotides, the CDR3 is TGCGCCAGCAGTCAACTAGCGGGACCAGGCAATGAGCAGTTCTTC.

The J gene is TRBJ2-1, the V gene TRBV7-9; 14 positions agree with TRBD2. Germline V lookup: CDR1 SEHNR, CDR2 FQNEAQ (reference sequence). The ends lost 5 bases at V and 7 bases at J; junction bases unmatched: 7. This CDR3 contains 16 residues. CDR3 nucleotide sequence: TGTGCCAGCAGCATGACTAGCGGGGGGGCAGGGAATGAGCAGTTCTTC. It yields the protein CASSMTSGGAGNEQFF.

V and J are TRBV6-4 and TRBJ2-1, with 13 bases aligning to TRBD2. The CDR3 is 19 amino acids. The germline CDR1 and CDR2 sequences are MRHNA and SNTAGT. J was trimmed by 0 bases and V by 0 bases; bases with no gene match: 5. CDR3 DNA sequence: TGTGCCAGCAGTGACTCGAGACTAGCGGGAGGTAGCTCCTACAATGAGCAGTTCTTC. It translates to CASSDSRLAGGSSYNEQFF.

This chain connects TRBV11-3 to TRBJ1-1; D may be TRBD1 (6 bases). With 8 bases removed from V and 3 bases from J, the gap between germline ends came to 13 bases. Germline-derived CDR1 and CDR2 are SGHNT and YENEEA. The CDR3 totals 13 residues. The chain's CDR3 is CASGQGWDTEAFF. In DNA form, the CDR3 reads TGTGCCAGCGGTCAGGGGTGGGACACTGAAGCTTTCTTT.

This clonotype was recorded many times. This chain joins TRBV7-2 and TRBJ1-1; D is unclear. The germline V gene encodes CDR1 SGHTA and CDR2 FQGNSA. Trimming stripped 5 bases from V and 1 base from J, with 11 bases between. The CDR3 spans 14 residues. The CDR3 DNA reads TGTGCCAGCAGCGCAACTTTACAGAACACTGAAGCTTTCTTT. This sequence encodes CASSATLQNTEAFF. The whole variable domain, remainder taken from reference TRBV7-2 and TRBJ1-1, is GAGVSQSPSNKVTEKGKDVELRCDPISGHTALYWYRQSLGQGLEFLIYFQGNSAPDKSGLPSDRFSAERTGGSVSTLTIQRTQQEDSAVYLCASSATLQNTEAFFGQGTRLTVV.

This clonotype was observed a handful of times. The chain carries TRBV7-2 and TRBJ2-7, with D uncertain. Germline V gene sequence: CDR1 SGHTA, CDR2 FQGNSA. The CDR3 covers 13 residues. Trimming shortened V by 3 bases and J by 3 bases, and 9 bases separated the two germline ends. The CDR3 reads CASSFTTHYEQYF. The CDR3 DNA sequence: TGTGCCAGCAGCTTTACAACCCACTACGAGCAGTACTTC.

CDR3 sequence (DNA): TGTGCCAGCAGACCCCTAGGGGACACTCTGGAAGCTTTCTTT. It is translated as CASRPLGDTLEAFF. The chain has TRBV12-3 or TRBV12-4 and TRBJ1-1; the D gene is possibly TRBD1 (6 bases). CDR3 length equals 14 residues. Trimming took 6 bases from V and 8 from J, leaving 19 bases between them.

This clonotype was observed a handful of times. The J gene is TRBJ1-1, the V gene TRBV5-1; 7 nucleotides align to TRBD1. Trimming at V came to 4 bases and at J to 5 bases, leaving 8 bases not matched to a gene. The germline gives CDR1 SGHRS, CDR2 YFSETQ. This CDR3 comprises 14 residues. Written as DNA, the CDR3 is TGCGCCAGCAGCGGCGCTCCAGGGGGAACTGAAGCTTTCTTT. It codes for CASSGAPGGTEAFF.

This clonotype appeared many times. The rearrangement joins TRBV6-5 to TRBJ2-5, with no clear D. Trimming took 6 bases from V and 3 from J, leaving 11 bases between them. Germline V gene sequence: CDR1 MNHEY, CDR2 SVGAGI. CDR3 length: 13 residues. The CDR3 loop is CASSRTVEETQYF. CDR3 sequence (DNA): TGTGCCAGCAGCAGGACGGTCGAAGAGACCCAGTACTTC.

The table lists this clonotype with a few counts. The chain uses TRBV4-3 and TRBJ2-3; the D gene is possibly TRBD1 (6 bases). Germline lookup yields CDR1 LGHNA and CDR2 YSLEER. Trimming shortened V by 4 bases and J by 1 base, and 18 bases separated the two germline ends. This CDR3 contains 17 residues. CDR3 in amino acids: CASSPDRLADRTDTQYF. In nucleotides, the CDR3 is TGCGCCAGCAGCCCAGACAGGCTCGCGGACCGCACAGATACGCAGTATTTT.

The chain has TRBV6-2 or TRBV6-3 and TRBJ1-5; 8 nucleotides line up with TRBD1. There are 15 residues in the CDR3. Per germline, CDR1 MNHEY and CDR2 SVGEGT. The V gene end was trimmed by 2 bases and the J gene end by 4 bases; junction bases not matched to a gene: 4. CDR3 DNA: TGTGCCAGCAGTTACGCCCGGACAGGGAATCAGCCCCAGCATTTT. Its translation: CASSYARTGNQPQHF.

The chain employs TRBV20-1 and TRBJ2-2; D remains unclear. The CDR3 extends over 12 amino acids. The V and J ends lost 5 bases and 0 bases respectively, with 4 bases between them. CDR1 and CDR2 from the germline V gene are DFQATT and SNEGSKA (reference sequence). The CDR3 DNA reads TGCAGTGCTGTGACGAACACCGGGGAGCTGTTTTTT. Translation gives CSAVTNTGELFF.

This clonotype has ten or more counts. V usage is TRBV6-2 or TRBV6-3 and J usage is TRBJ2-5; D call uncertain. Germline V gives CDR1 MNHEY, CDR2 SVGEGT. Trimming removed 5 bases from V and 1 base from J, with 5 bases in between. CDR3 size: 12 residues. The CDR3 DNA is TGTGCCAGCAGTCCTTCCCAAGAGACCCAGTACTTC. It codes for CASSPSQETQYF.

CDR3 residues: CASSQGTQNIQYF. The CDR3, as DNA: TGTGCCAGCAGCCAAGGGACTCAAAACATTCAGTACTTC. The chain is built from TRBV14 and TRBJ2-4; possible D gene TRBD2, 5 bases. The CDR3 sequence is 13 residues long. CDR1 and CDR2 from the germline V gene are SGHDN and FVKESK. With 1 base removed from V and 5 bases from J, the gap between germline ends came to 6 bases.

The chain uses TRBV29-1 and TRBJ2-5; no firm D call. Per the germline V gene, CDR1 is SQVTM and CDR2 is ANQGSEA. V dropped 6 bases and J dropped 1 base, with 18 bases sitting between them. The CDR3 totals 15 residues. CDR3 protein: CSVSSGWGGQETQYF. CDR3 sequence (DNA): TGCAGCGTATCATCCGGCTGGGGTGGCCAAGAGACCCAGTACTTC.

This clonotype was counted between two and nine times. No conserved phenylalanine or tryptophan is present at the end of the CDR3, so a read error is the likely explanation. It is unclear where the CDR3 begins or ends on the DNA, so no DNA is shown, and the CDR3 is as TCRdb lists it. The gene calls are TRBV6-6 and TRBJ2-1; the tabulated D call, TRBD1, remains unverified against the DNA. Germline V gene lookup returns CDR1 MNHNY and CDR2 SVGAGI (reference sequence). The CDR3 is 11 amino acids in total, end residues counted. Here the CDR3 reads CASSPGTGLAS.

This clonotype appeared many times. The genes are TRBV7-2 and TRBJ2-1, with a possible D match to TRBD1 (5 bases). Germline-derived CDR1 and CDR2 are SGHTA and FQGNSA. Trimming shortened V by 1 base and J by 7 bases, and 8 bases separated the two germline ends. This CDR3 is 13 amino acids long. The chain's CDR3 is CASSLGQSNEQFF. The DNA of the CDR3 is TGTGCCAGCAGCTTAGGACAGTCAAATGAGCAGTTCTTC.

The V call is TRBV5-6, the J call TRBJ2-1, with D tentatively TRBD1 (5 bases). The germline gives CDR1 SGHDT, CDR2 YYEEEE. V lost 1 base and J 9 bases, leaving 11 bases between the germline ends. The CDR3 is 13 residues long. The CDR3 reads CASSLQGPSEQFF. In nucleotides, the CDR3 is TGTGCCAGCAGCTTGCAGGGTCCCAGTGAGCAGTTCTTC.

In its sample, this clonotype was seen many times. J is TRBJ2-4 and V is TRBV6-2 or TRBV6-3; TRBD1 agrees at 7 bases. CDR1 and CDR2 (germline): MNHEY, SVGEGT. Trimming removed 6 bases from V and 6 bases from J; junction bases left unmatched: 8. CDR3 length: 14 amino acids. The CDR3 loop reads CASSIGGGGNIQYF. The CDR3 DNA is TGTGCCAGCAGCATAGGGGGCGGAGGAAACATTCAGTACTTC.

The V call is TRBV12-3 or TRBV12-4, the J call TRBJ2-7; D gene ambiguous. The CDR3 has 14 amino acids. Trimming stripped 3 bases from V and 6 bases from J, with 15 bases between. In DNA form, the CDR3 reads TGTGCCAGCAGTTTGTCCTCTCGTCCAGGCGAGCAGTACTTC. It yields the protein CASSLSSRPGEQYF.

This chain links TRBV7-2 with TRBJ1-1; D not certain. Trimming took 2 bases from V and 0 from J, leaving 10 bases between them. This CDR3 has 15 amino acids. In germline, CDR1 is SGHTA, CDR2 FQGNSA. The CDR3 loop reads CASSLINSLNTEAFF. DNA for the CDR3: TGTGCCAGCAGCTTAATTAACAGCCTGAACACTGAAGCTTTCTTT. Based on the CDR3 plus reference TRBV7-2 and TRBJ1-1, the full variable domain is GAGVSQSPSNKVTEKGKDVELRCDPISGHTALYWYRQSLGQGLEFLIYFQGNSAPDKSGLPSDRFSAERTGGSVSTLTIQRTQQEDSAVYLCASSLINSLNTEAFFGQGTRLTVV.

This chain joins TRBV27 and TRBJ1-2; weak D call: TRBD1 (6 bases). CDR3 length: 14 residues. CDR1 is MNHEY, CDR2 SMNVEV, per germline (reference sequence). The V gene lost 2 bases and the J gene lost 7 bases, with 14 bases spanning the gap. The CDR3 sequence is CASSLRGQKGGYTF. CDR3 sequence (DNA): TGTGCCAGCAGTTTAAGAGGACAGAAGGGTGGCTACACCTTC.

As to this clonotype: This sequence may be a read error, since a much larger clone differs from it by one base. The rearrangement uses TRBV7-6 and TRBJ2-5; TRBD2 agrees at 10 bases. This CDR3 region has 14 residues. The V gene's germline CDR1 is SGHVS and CDR2 FNYEAQ. The CDR3 loop reads CASSLLAGADTQYF. DNA for the CDR3: TGTGCTAGCAGCTTGCTAGCGGGGGCAGATACCCAGTACTTC.

The V call is TRBV11-2, the J call TRBJ2-7, with D perhaps given as TRBD1 or TRBD2 (5 bases each). The CDR3 is 15 residues long. CDR1 SGHAT and CDR2 FQNNGV come from the germline V gene. Trimming took 5 bases from V and 4 from J, leaving 18 bases between them. This CDR3 is CASSPRWDGWYEQYF. The CDR3 region has the DNA TGTGCCAGCAGCCCGAGGTGGGACGGGTGGTACGAGCAGTACTTC.

This clonotype has more than one count but fewer than ten. CDR3 region: CASRLAWRADTQYF. The CDR3 DNA follows: TGTGCCAGCAGACTAGCGTGGAGGGCAGATACGCAGTATTTT. The genes are TRBV6-1 and TRBJ2-3, with 7 bases aligning to TRBD2. Germline CDR1 reads MNHNS; CDR2 reads SASEGT. The CDR3 loop spans 14 amino acids. V lost 6 bases to trimming and J lost 4 bases; unmatched junction nucleotides: 7.

V is TRBV18 and J is TRBJ1-1; 7 bases match TRBD1. CDR3 size: 16 residues. V lost 2 bases, J lost 3 bases, and 9 bases stayed unmatched. The V gene's germline CDR1 is KGHSH and CDR2 LQKENI. The CDR3 is CASSPEFNQGDTEAFF. Written as DNA, the CDR3 is TGTGCCAGCTCACCAGAGTTCAACCAGGGGGACACTGAAGCTTTCTTT. The entire variable domain, with the rest obtained from reference TRBV18 and TRBJ1-1, is as follows: NAGVMQNPRHLVRRRGQEARLRCSPMKGHSHVYWYRQLPEEGLKFMVYLQKENIIDESGMPKERFSAEFPKEGPSILRIQQVVRGDSAAYFCASSPEFNQGDTEAFFGQGTRLTVV.